This TCR beta chain appears in the sequencing data of a study of cytomegalovirus exposure and HLA in healthy donors. The CDR3 has 13 amino acids. CDR1 is SGHAT and CDR2 is FQNNGV in the germline V gene. Trimming left V 4 bases short and J 8 bases short, with 11 bases between. 60 Vbeta and 13 Jbeta primers were used in PCR. Assay used: immunoSEQ multiplex PCR; TCRdb lists only in-frame clones, some missing. Here the sample spans over 80,000 clones, roughly 76% being singletons. This TCR was sampled from a man aged 40-55 years in good health and CMV-seronegative. Sequenced: PBMCs. This chain uses TRBV11-2 with TRBJ1-4; D perhaps matches TRBD1 (6 bases). CDR3 protein: CASSYNRDEKLFF. In DNA form, the CDR3 reads TGTGCCAGCAGCTACAACAGGGACGAAAAACTGTTTTTT.